This T cell receptor (beta chain) emerged from a study of CD8 T cells in cerebrospinal fluid in Alzheimer's disease. The overall study: CSF T cell clonal expansion was assessed by plate-based nested PCR and droplet-based sequencing.

Every participant was in good physical condition without acute infectious disease. For each CDR3 protein, TCRdb gives one entry from its re-call of the 10x single-cell sequencing reads, without DNA. This listing includes about 1,200 distinct CDR3 sequences. This CDR3 has 12 residues. Germline V gives CDR1 MNHEY, CDR2 SVGEGT. Frequency places this clonotype as medium-sized (0.01 to 0.1%). This sequence originates from a human donor with Alzheimer's disease. The chain carries TRBV6-2 or TRBV6-3 and TRBJ2-3. The specimen was cerebrospinal fluid. The CDR3 sequence is CASSWEADTQYF.